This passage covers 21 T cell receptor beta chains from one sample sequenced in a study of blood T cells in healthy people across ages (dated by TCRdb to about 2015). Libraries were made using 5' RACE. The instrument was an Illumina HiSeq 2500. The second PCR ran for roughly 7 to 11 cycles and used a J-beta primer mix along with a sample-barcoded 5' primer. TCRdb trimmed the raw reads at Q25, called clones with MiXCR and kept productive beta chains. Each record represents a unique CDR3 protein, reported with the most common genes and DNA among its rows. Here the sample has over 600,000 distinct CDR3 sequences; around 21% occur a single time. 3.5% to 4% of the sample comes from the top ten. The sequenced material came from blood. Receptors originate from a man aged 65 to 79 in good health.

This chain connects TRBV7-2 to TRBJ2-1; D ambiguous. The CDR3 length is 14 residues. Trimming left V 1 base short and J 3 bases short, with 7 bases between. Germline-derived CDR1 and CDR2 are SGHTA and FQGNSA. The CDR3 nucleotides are TGTGCCAGCAGCTTAGAGACTCGCTACAATGAGCAGTTCTTC. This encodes CASSLETRYNEQFF.

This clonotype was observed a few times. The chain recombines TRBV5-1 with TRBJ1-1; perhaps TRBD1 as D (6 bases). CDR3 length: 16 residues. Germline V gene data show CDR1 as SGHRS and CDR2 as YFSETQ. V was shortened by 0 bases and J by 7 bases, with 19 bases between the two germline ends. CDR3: CASSLEAGGARNEAFF. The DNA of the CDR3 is TGCGCCAGCAGCTTGGAAGCGGGGGGGGCGAGGAATGAAGCTTTCTTT.

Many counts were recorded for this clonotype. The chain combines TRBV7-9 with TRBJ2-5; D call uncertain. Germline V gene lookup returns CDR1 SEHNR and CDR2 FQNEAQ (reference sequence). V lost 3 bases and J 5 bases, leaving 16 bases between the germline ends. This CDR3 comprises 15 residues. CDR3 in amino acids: CASSFRPSPVETQYF. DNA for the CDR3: TGTGCCAGCAGCTTTCGTCCGAGCCCGGTTGAGACCCAGTACTTC.

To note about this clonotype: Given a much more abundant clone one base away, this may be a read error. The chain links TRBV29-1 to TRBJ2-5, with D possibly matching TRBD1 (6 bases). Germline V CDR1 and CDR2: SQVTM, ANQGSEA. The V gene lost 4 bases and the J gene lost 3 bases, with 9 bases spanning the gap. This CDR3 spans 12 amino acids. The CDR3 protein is CSVAGAEETQYF. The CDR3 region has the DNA TGCAGCGTTGCAGGGGCGGAAGAGACCCAGTACTTC.

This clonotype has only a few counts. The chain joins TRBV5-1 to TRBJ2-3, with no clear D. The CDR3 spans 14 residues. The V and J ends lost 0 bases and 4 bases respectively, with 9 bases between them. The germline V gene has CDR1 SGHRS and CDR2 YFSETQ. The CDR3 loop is CASSLARSSDTQYF. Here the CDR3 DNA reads TGCGCCAGCAGCTTGGCCAGGAGCTCAGATACGCAGTATTTT.

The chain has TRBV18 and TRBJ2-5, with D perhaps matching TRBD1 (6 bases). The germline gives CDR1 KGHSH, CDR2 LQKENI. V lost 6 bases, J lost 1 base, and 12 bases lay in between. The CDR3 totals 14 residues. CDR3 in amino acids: CASSPDRTQETQYF. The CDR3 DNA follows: TGTGCCAGCTCTCCCGACAGGACCCAAGAGACCCAGTACTTC. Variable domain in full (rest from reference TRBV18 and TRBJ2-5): NAGVMQNPRHLVRRRGQEARLRCSPMKGHSHVYWYRQLPEEGLKFMVYLQKENIIDESGMPKERFSAEFPKEGPSILRIQQVVRGDSAAYFCASSPDRTQETQYFGPGTRLLVL.

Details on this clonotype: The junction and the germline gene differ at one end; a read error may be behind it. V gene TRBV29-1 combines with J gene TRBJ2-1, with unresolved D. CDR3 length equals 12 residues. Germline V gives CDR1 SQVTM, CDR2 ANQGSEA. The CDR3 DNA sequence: TGCGGCGTTGAAGATGGAGCTAATGAGCAGTTCTTC. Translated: CGVEDGANEQFF.

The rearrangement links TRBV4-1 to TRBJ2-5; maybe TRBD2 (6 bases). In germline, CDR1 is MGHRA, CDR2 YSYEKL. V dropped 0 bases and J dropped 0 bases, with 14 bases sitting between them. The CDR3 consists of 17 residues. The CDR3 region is CASSQDGGAEYQETQYF. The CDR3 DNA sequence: TGCGCCAGCAGCCAAGATGGAGGGGCAGAATACCAAGAGACCCAGTACTTC.

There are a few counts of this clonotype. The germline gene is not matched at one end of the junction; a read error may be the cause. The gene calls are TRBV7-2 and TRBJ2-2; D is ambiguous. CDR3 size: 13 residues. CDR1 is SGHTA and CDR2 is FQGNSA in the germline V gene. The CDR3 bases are TGTGCCAGTAGCTTAGGGATCACCGGGGAGCTGTTTTTT. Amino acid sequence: CASSLGITGELFF.

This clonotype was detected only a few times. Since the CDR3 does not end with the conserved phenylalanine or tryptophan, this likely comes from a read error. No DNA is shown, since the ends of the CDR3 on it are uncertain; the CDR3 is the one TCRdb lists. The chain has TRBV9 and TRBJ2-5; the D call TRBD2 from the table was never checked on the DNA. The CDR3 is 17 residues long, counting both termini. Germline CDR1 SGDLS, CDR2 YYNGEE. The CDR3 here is CASSGSLRGSLEQFFGP.

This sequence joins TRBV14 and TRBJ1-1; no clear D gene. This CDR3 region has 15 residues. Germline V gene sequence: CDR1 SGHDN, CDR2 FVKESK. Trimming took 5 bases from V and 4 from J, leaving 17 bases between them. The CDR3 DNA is TGTGCCAGCAGCGGCGGATGGGCGCGGAGCACTGAAGCTTTCTTT. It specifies CASSGGWARSTEAFF. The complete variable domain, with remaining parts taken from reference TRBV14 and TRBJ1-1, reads EAGVTQFPSHSVIEKGQTVTLRCDPISGHDNLYWYRRVMGKEIKFLLHFVKESKQDESGMPNNRFLAERTGGTYSTLKVQPAELEDSGVYFCASSGGWARSTEAFFGQGTRLTVV.

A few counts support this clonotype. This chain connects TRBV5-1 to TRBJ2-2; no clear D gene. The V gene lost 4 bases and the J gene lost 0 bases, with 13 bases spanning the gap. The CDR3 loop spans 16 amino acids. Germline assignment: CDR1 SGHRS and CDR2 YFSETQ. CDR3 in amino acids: CASSSLADSNTGELFF. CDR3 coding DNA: TGCGCCAGCAGCAGTTTGGCAGATTCGAACACCGGGGAGCTGTTTTTT.

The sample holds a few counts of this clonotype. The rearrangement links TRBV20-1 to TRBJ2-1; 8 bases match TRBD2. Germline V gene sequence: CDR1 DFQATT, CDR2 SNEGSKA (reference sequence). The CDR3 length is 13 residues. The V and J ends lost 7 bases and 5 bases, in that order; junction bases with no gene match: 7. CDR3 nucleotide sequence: TGCAGTGTGGCGGGACTAGGCAACAATGAGCAGTTCTTC. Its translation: CSVAGLGNNEQFF.

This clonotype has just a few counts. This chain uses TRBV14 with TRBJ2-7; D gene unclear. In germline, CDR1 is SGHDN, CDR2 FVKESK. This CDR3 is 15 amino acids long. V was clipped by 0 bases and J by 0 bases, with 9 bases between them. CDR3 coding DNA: TGTGCCAGCAGCCAAGACGGTCAGGTCTCCTACGAGCAGTACTTC. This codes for CASSQDGQVSYEQYF.

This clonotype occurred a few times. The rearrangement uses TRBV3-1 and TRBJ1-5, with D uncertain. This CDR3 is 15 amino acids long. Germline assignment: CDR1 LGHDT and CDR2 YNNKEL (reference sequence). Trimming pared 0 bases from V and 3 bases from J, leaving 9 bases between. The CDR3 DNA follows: TGTGCCAGCAGCCAAGATGCAGGAGACAATCAGCCCCAGCATTTT. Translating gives CASSQDAGDNQPQHF.

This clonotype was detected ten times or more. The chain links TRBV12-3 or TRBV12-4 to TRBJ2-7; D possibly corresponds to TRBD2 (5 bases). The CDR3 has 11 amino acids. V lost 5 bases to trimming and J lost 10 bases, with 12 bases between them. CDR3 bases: TGTGCCAGCAGTAGCGGTCCTTTTCAGTACTTC. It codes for CASSSGPFQYF.

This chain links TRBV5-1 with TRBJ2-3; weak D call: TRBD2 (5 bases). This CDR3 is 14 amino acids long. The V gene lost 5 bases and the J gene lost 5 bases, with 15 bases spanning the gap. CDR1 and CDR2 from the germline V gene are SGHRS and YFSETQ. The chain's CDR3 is CASRLDSAQDTQYF. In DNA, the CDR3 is TGCGCCAGCAGACTAGACTCTGCTCAAGATACGCAGTATTTT.

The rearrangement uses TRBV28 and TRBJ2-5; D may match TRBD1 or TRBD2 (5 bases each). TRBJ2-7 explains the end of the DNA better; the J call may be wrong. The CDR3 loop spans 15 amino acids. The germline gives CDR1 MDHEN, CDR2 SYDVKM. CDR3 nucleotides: TGTGCCAGCAGCCTGGTGTGGGGGAATCAGGACGAGCAGTACTTC. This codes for CASSLVWGNQDEQYF.

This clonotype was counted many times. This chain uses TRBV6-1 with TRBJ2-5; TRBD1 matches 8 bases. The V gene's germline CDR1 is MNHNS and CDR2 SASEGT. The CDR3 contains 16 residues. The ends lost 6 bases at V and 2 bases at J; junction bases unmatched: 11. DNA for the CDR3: TGTGCCAGCAGCCGCGGACAGGGAGTTCTGCAAGAGACCCAGTACTTC. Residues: CASSRGQGVLQETQYF.

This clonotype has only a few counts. CDR3 nucleotides: TGCAGTGCTAGAGTTTGGGACCAAGCGGGAGTATCCAATGAGCAGTTCTTC. Translating gives CSARVWDQAGVSNEQFF. This sequence joins TRBV20-1 and TRBJ2-5, with 8 nucleotides matching TRBD2. The J call is in doubt because the DNA end fits TRBJ2-1 better. Per germline, CDR1 DFQATT and CDR2 SNEGSKA (reference sequence). The CDR3 spans 17 residues.

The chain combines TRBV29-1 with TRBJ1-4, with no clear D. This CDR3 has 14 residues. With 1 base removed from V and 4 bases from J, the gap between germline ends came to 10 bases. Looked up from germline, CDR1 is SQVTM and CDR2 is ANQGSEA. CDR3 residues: CSVEVSGYNEKLFF. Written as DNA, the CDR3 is TGCAGCGTTGAAGTTTCCGGCTATAATGAAAAACTGTTTTTT.